Listed below are T cell receptor beta chains from one sample, sequenced in a study of T-cell memory formation after mild COVID-19. From the 5' RACE reads, TCRdb called clonotypes with MiXCR, one entry per CDR3 protein. This sample yields about 400,000 distinct CDR3 sequences, of which under 15% are seen a single time; roughly a fifth belongs to the top ten. The sequenced sample was PBMCs or a T cell subset sorted from them (not recorded which). The receptors here all came from a man younger than 35 who had mild COVID-19 (a few samples of this study predate the infection). Cell type and time point are not known. Each CDR3 is given with its conserved first and last residue. D genes are given only for firm matches. Where a row states a size, it is once, few, many or the class of an expanded clone; other rows omit it.

size: few
J: TRBJ2-2
V: TRBV7-7
D: .
CDR3: CASSFGPAGELFF
DNA: TGTGCTAGCAGCTTTGGACCAGCCGGGGAGCTGTTTTTT

size: few
J: TRBJ1-2
V: TRBV6-1
D: TRBD1
CDR3: CASTGTGGLGYTF
DNA: TGTGCCAGCACCGGGACAGGGGGCCTCGGCTACACCTTC

size: few
J: TRBJ2-3
V: TRBV7-3
D: .
CDR3: CASSETRDTDTQYF
DNA: TGTGCCAGCAGCGAAACCAGGGATACAGATACGCAGTATTTT

size: .
J: TRBJ1-2
V: TRBV7-8
D: TRBD1
CDR3: CASSLTGEINYGYTF
DNA: TGTGCCAGCAGCTTAACAGGGGAGATTAACTATGGCTACACCTTC

size: .
J: TRBJ1-4
V: TRBV29-1
D: .
CDR3: CSGTLRGGEKLFF
DNA: TGCAGCGGCACCCTTCGGGGGGGTGAAAAACTGTTTTTT

size: .
J: TRBJ2-5
V: TRBV28
D: TRBD1
CDR3: CASRRTGFSETQYF
DNA: TGTGCCAGCAGGCGGACAGGTTTTTCGGAGACCCAGTACTTC

size: few
J: TRBJ1-1
V: TRBV18
D: .
CDR3: CASSQPNTEAFF
DNA: TGTGCCAGCTCACAACCAAACACTGAAGCTTTCTTT

size: few
J: TRBJ2-3
V: TRBV7-8
D: TRBD2
CDR3: CASSQAVAGEDTQYF
DNA: TGTGCCAGCAGCCAAGCTGTAGCGGGGGAAGATACGCAGTATTTT

size: few
J: TRBJ1-4
V: TRBV6-5
D: .
CDR3: CASSYTPGPPEELFF
DNA: TGTGCCAGCAGTTACACCCCGGGCCCCCCTGAGGAACTGTTTTTT

size: many
J: TRBJ2-5
V: TRBV12-3/TRBV12-4
D: .
CDR3: CASSLLAHQETQYF
DNA: TGTGCCAGCAGTTTACTAGCGCACCAAGAGACCCAGTACTTC

size: .
J: TRBJ2-7
V: TRBV6-2/TRBV6-3
D: .
CDR3: CASSKSGNSYEQYF
DNA: TGTGCCAGCTCGAAATCGGGCAACTCCTACGAGCAGTACTTC

size: .
J: TRBJ1-3
V: TRBV2
D: TRBD1
CDR3: CASRTGTGGNTIYF
DNA: TGTGCCTCCCGTACCGGGACAGGAGGAAACACCATATATTTT

size: many
J: TRBJ2-1
V: TRBV5-4
D: TRBD2
CDR3: CASSPPGTSGGAYNEQFF
DNA: TGTGCCAGCAGCCCTCCCGGGACTAGCGGGGGGGCCTACAATGAGCAGTTCTTC

size: .
J: TRBJ1-1
V: TRBV20-1
D: TRBD1
CDR3: CSALTGTANTEAFF
DNA: TGCAGTGCCCTCACCGGGACAGCGAACACTGAAGCTTTCTTT

size: .
J: TRBJ2-5
V: TRBV15
D: .
CDR3: CATSSRQPQETQYF
DNA: TGTGCCACCAGCAGCCGACAGCCGCAAGAGACCCAGTACTTC

size: few
J: TRBJ2-4
V: TRBV10-3
D: .
CDR3: CAIGAYGEPKNIQYF
DNA: TGTGCCATAGGGGCGTATGGGGAACCCAAAAACATTCAGTACTTC

size: .
J: TRBJ2-3
V: TRBV2
D: .
CDR3: CATSTDRIPDTQYF
DNA: TGTGCCACCTCTACAGACAGGATCCCAGATACGCAGTATTTT

size: few
J: TRBJ2-5
V: TRBV5-8
D: TRBD2
CDR3: CASSWGTSGSQETQYF
DNA: TGTGCCAGCAGCTGGGGGACTAGCGGGTCCCAAGAGACCCAGTACTTC

size: .
J: TRBJ1-2
V: TRBV15
D: TRBD1
CDR3: CATSRDTRTGGFGYTF
DNA: TGTGCCACCAGCAGAGATACCCGGACAGGGGGCTTTGGCTACACCTTC

size: .
J: TRBJ2-1
V: TRBV11-2
D: TRBD2
CDR3: CASSLWGAGGLYNEQFF
DNA: TGTGCCAGCAGCCTATGGGGAGCGGGGGGACTTTACAATGAGCAGTTCTTC

size: .
J: TRBJ1-3
V: TRBV4-1
D: TRBD1
CDR3: CASGDRDGSGNTIYF
DNA: TGCGCCAGCGGTGACAGGGACGGCTCTGGAAACACCATATATTTT

size: .
J: TRBJ1-5
V: TRBV27
D: .
CDR3: CASSPLGKQPQHF
DNA: TGTGCCAGCAGTCCGCTCGGGAAACAGCCCCAGCATTTT

size: .
J: TRBJ1-2
V: TRBV3-1
D: TRBD1
CDR3: CASSQDLLQGNGYTF
DNA: TGTGCCAGCAGCCAAGACCTGTTACAGGGGAATGGCTACACCTTC

size: .
J: TRBJ2-7
V: TRBV30
D: .
CDR3: CAWSVGGESEQYF
DNA: TGTGCCTGGAGTGTAGGGGGGGAAAGCGAGCAGTACTTC

size: few
J: TRBJ1-5
V: TRBV4-3
D: .
CDR3: CASSQETGNNQPQHF
DNA: TGCGCCAGCAGCCAAGAAACGGGAAACAATCAGCCCCAGCATTTT

size: many
J: TRBJ1-5
V: TRBV4-1
D: .
CDR3: CASSQGGAGNQPQHF
DNA: TGCGCCAGCAGCCAAGGTGGGGCAGGAAATCAGCCCCAGCATTTT

size: .
J: TRBJ1-2
V: TRBV12-3/TRBV12-4
D: TRBD1
CDR3: CASSFGRGRDYGYTF
DNA: TGTGCCAGCAGTTTTGGCAGGGGGCGCGACTATGGCTACACCTTC

size: few
J: TRBJ1-1
V: TRBV15
D: .
CDR3: CATSRDPTDEAFF
DNA: TGTGCCACCAGCAGAGATCCGACAGATGAAGCTTTCTTT

size: many
J: TRBJ1-5
V: TRBV2
D: .
CDR3: CASSELAGNQPQHF
DNA: TGTGCCAGCAGTGAACTGGCAGGGAATCAGCCCCAGCATTTT

size: .
J: TRBJ2-7
V: TRBV20-1
D: .
CDR3: CSASEQVREQYF
DNA: TGCAGTGCTAGCGAGCAAGTTCGCGAGCAGTACTTC

size: .
J: TRBJ1-2
V: TRBV5-1
D: .
CDR3: CASSLRTANYGYTF
DNA: TGCGCCAGCAGCTTGAGGACAGCTAACTATGGCTACACCTTC

size: few
J: TRBJ1-1
V: TRBV7-3
D: .
CDR3: CASSLTQATEAFF
DNA: TGTGCCAGCAGCTTAACCCAGGCGACTGAAGCTTTCTTT

size: .
J: TRBJ2-5
V: TRBV6-5
D: .
CDR3: CASSSHRREGKETQYF
DNA: TGTGCCAGCAGTTCCCACCGACGGGAAGGAAAAGAGACCCAGTACTTC

size: few
J: TRBJ2-7
V: TRBV5-1
D: .
CDR3: CASSLWQVTYEQYF
DNA: TGCGCCAGCAGCTTGTGGCAGGTAACCTACGAGCAGTACTTC

size: .
J: TRBJ2-5
V: TRBV6-5
D: .
CDR3: CASRGTPGETQYF
DNA: TGTGCCAGCAGGGGGACCCCGGGAGAGACCCAGTACTTC

size: .
J: TRBJ1-2
V: TRBV24-1
D: .
CDR3: CATSDSGTSRYGYTF
DNA: TGTGCCACCAGTGATTCCGGGACATCCCGCTATGGCTACACCTTC

size: many
J: TRBJ2-1
V: TRBV4-3
D: TRBD2
CDR3: CASSHYIAGGRNNEQFF
DNA: TGCGCCAGCAGCCACTATATAGCGGGGGGACGGAACAATGAGCAGTTCTTC

size: .
J: TRBJ1-2
V: TRBV12-3/TRBV12-4
D: TRBD1
CDR3: CASSGDRGHLDYTF
DNA: TGTGCCAGCAGTGGGGACAGGGGGCACCTTGACTACACCTTC

size: many
J: TRBJ2-3
V: TRBV29-1
D: TRBD2
CDR3: CSVRTSGGYTDTQYF
DNA: TGCAGCGTAAGAACTAGCGGGGGTTACACAGATACGCAGTATTTT

size: .
J: TRBJ2-5
V: TRBV6-2/TRBV6-3
D: .
CDR3: CASSLRGRTQETQYF
DNA: TGTGCCAGCAGTCTCCGGGGGCGGACCCAAGAGACCCAGTACTTC

size: .
J: TRBJ2-7
V: TRBV5-1
D: TRBD1
CDR3: CASSSPDRTGKYEQYF
DNA: TGCGCCAGCAGCTCGCCGGACAGGACAGGGAAGTACGAGCAGTACTTC

size: .
J: TRBJ2-5
V: TRBV4-1
D: TRBD1
CDR3: CASSRVGTGRRETQYF
DNA: TGCGCCAGCAGCCGAGTTGGGACAGGGAGGCGAGAGACCCAGTACTTC

size: .
J: TRBJ1-5
V: TRBV7-9
D: TRBD1
CDR3: CASSLGSGGQPQHF
DNA: TGTGCCAGCAGCTTAGGGTCAGGGGGGCAGCCCCAGCATTTT

size: .
J: TRBJ2-4
V: TRBV20-1
D: .
CDR3: CSADTGLAKNIQYF
DNA: TGCAGTGCTGACACGGGACTAGCCAAAAACATTCAGTACTTC

size: few
J: TRBJ1-1
V: TRBV18
D: .
CDR3: CASSPPGALEAFF
DNA: TGTGCCAGCTCACCACCGGGGGCGTTAGAGGCTTTCTTT

size: .
J: TRBJ2-3
V: TRBV4-3
D: TRBD2
CDR3: CASSQTLAGGPLDTQYF
DNA: TGCGCCAGCAGCCAAACACTAGCGGGGGGGCCTTTAGATACGCAGTATTTT